The TCR beta chain described here comes from a study of blood T cell repertoires in COVID-19. On the study more broadly: Some COVID-19 samples were acute and others convalescent; all came from the United States, Italy and Spain. The analysed material was cDNA or gDNA that came from T cells, B-cell-depleted T cells, or PBMCs.

Original processing methods: Reference gene primers were amplified, and this amplification served to estimate nucleated cell counts. Data came from immunoSEQ multiplex PCR; TCRdb stores just in-frame clones and leaves some out. V, J and clone size were drawn from that table, and D and trimming were deduced from the DNA. The sample contains about 85,000 clones, 80% to 85% of which appear only once. Germline V gene lookup returns CDR1 SQVTM and CDR2 ANQGSEA. With 4 bases removed from V and 5 bases from J, the gap between germline ends came to 18 bases. This CDR3 is 15 amino acids long. The sequenced sample consisted of peripheral blood. The sequence was collected from a man aged 55 to 70 with acute or convalescent COVID-19. The chain has TRBV29-1 and TRBJ1-5; D is possibly TRBD1 (5 bases). CDR3 sequence reads: CSVGGRSGPDQPQHF. DNA of the CDR3: TGCAGCGTTGGCGGACGCTCAGGGCCGGATCAGCCCCAGCATTTT.